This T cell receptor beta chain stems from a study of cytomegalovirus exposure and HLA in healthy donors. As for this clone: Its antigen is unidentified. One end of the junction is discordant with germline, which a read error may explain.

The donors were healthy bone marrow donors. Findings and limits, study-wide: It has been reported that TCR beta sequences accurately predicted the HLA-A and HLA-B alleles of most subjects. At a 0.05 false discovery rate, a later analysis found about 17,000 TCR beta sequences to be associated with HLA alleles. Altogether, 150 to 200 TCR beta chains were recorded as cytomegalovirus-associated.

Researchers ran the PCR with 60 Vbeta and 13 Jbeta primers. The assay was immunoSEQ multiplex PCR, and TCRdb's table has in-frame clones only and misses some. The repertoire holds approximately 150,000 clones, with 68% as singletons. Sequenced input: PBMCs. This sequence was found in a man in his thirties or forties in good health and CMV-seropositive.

CDR3 amino acids: CASSLKARGEPQYF. In DNA, the CDR3 is TGTGCCAGCAGCTTAAAGGCACGGGGAGAGCCCCAGTACTTC. This rearrangement joins TRBV7-3 to TRBJ2-5, with D perhaps TRBD2 (5 bases). Germline V CDR1 and CDR2: SGHTA, FQGTGA. The CDR3 runs to 14 residues.